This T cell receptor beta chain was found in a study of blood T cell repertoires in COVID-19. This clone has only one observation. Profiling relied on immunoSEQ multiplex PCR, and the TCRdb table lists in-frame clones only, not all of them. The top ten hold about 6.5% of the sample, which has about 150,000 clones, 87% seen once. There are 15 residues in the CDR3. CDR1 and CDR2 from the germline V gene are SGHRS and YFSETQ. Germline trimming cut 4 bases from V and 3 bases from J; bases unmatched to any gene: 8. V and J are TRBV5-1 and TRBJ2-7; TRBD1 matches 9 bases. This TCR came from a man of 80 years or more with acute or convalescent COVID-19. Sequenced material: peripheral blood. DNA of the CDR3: TGCGCCAGCAGCCCGGGACAGGGAGTGATCTACGAGCAGTACTTC. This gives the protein CASSPGQGVIYEQYF.